One sample yielded the 11 T cell receptor beta chains listed below, sequenced in a study of T-cell reconstitution after alpha-beta-depleted transplantation in children. Construction of the TCRbeta library involved unique molecular identifiers. TCRdb used MiXCR to reprocess the PCR reads, holding one entry per CDR3 protein. The table includes roughly 420,000 distinct CDR3 sequences, around 15% detected once. The sample consisted of PBMCs, mostly from graft donor cells, taken 360 days after TCRalphabeta/CD19-depleted stem cell transplant. Receptors were obtained from a boy in the first two years of life who had a stem cell transplant for Wiskott-Aldrich syndrome, so the T cells may come from the graft donor.

This clonotype was recorded a few times. The gene calls are TRBV6-6 and TRBJ2-2; TRBD2 is a possible D gene (6 bases). The CDR3 totals 13 residues. In germline, CDR1 is MNHNY, CDR2 SVGAGI (reference sequence). Trimming took off 7 bases at V and 6 bases at J, with 12 bases between the two ends. The CDR3 sequence: CASTLGGPGELFF. As DNA, the CDR3 is TGTGCCAGCACTTTAGGAGGGCCCGGGGAGCTGTTTTTT.

The genes are TRBV7-2 and TRBJ2-7, with TRBD2 identical over 8 bases. The ends lost 8 bases at V and 2 bases at J; junction bases unmatched: 8. There are 14 residues in the CDR3. Germline V CDR1 and CDR2: SGHTA, FQGNSA. In DNA, the CDR3 is TGTGCCAGCGGGGAGACTAGCGTCCCCTACGAGCAGTACTTC. This encodes CASGETSVPYEQYF.

The chain carries TRBV12-3 or TRBV12-4 and TRBJ2-2, with D unresolved. Deletions cut 8 bases from V and 4 bases from J, with 20 bases between. The CDR3 has 16 residues. CDR3 amino acids: CASGFQKGRRTGELFF. The CDR3 DNA reads TGTGCCAGCGGGTTCCAAAAAGGACGTCGCACCGGGGAGCTGTTTTTT.

This clonotype was picked up many times. The chain joins TRBV12-3 or TRBV12-4 to TRBJ1-1; the D is unclear. The V end lost 3 bases, the J end lost 4 bases, and 9 bases lay between the germline ends. The CDR3 has 13 amino acids. This CDR3 reads CASSFQARTEAFF. The DNA for the CDR3 is TGTGCCAGCAGTTTTCAGGCCCGCACTGAAGCTTTCTTT.

The chain carries TRBV25-1 and TRBJ2-5, with D perhaps assigned TRBD1 or TRBD2 (5 bases each). Per the germline V gene, CDR1 is MGHDK and CDR2 is SYGVNS. CDR3 length: 17 amino acids. Trimming pared 5 bases from V and 3 bases from J, leaving 22 bases between. CDR3 sequence reads: CASSWGLQRVGEETQYF. The CDR3 coding sequence is TGTGCCAGCAGTTGGGGCCTTCAGAGGGTCGGGGAAGAGACCCAGTACTTC.

In this sample, this clonotype turned up a few times. The chain employs TRBV28 and TRBJ2-4; 9 nucleotides align to TRBD1. The germline CDR1 and CDR2 sequences are MDHEN and SYDVKM. V lost 2 bases to trimming and J lost 1 base; unmatched junction nucleotides: 9. The CDR3 is 18 amino acids. The CDR3 DNA is TGTGCCAGCAGTTTAAACCCGCCCGGGACAGGGGCCAAAAACATTCAGTACTTC. It is translated as CASSLNPPGTGAKNIQYF.

This clonotype was seen a few times. The chain has TRBV27 and TRBJ2-7; D perhaps matches TRBD1 (6 bases). CDR3 length: 14 residues. V was clipped by 6 bases and J by 1 base, with 13 bases between them. CDR1 and CDR2 (germline): MNHEY, SMNVEV (reference sequence). The CDR3 DNA reads TGTGCCAGCAGCCGGACAGTACCTTCCTACGAGCAGTACTTC. Translating it yields CASSRTVPSYEQYF.

The rearrangement joins TRBV5-1 to TRBJ2-7; 8 bases are shared with TRBD1. Germline-derived CDR1 and CDR2 are SGHRS and YFSETQ. The CDR3 spans 13 residues. V lost 4 bases to trimming and J lost 6 bases; unmatched junction nucleotides: 6. The CDR3 reads CASSKPGGGEQYF. DNA for the CDR3: TGCGCCAGCAGCAAACCAGGGGGCGGCGAGCAGTACTTC.

This clonotype has more than one count but fewer than ten. The chain is built from TRBV18 and TRBJ2-3, with D possibly matching TRBD2 (5 bases). Looked up from germline, CDR1 is KGHSH and CDR2 is LQKENI. V was trimmed by 3 bases and J by 1 base, leaving 11 bases between them. This CDR3 region has 15 residues. The CDR3 loop is CASSPLASGTDTQYF. In DNA, the CDR3 is TGTGCCAGCTCACCTCTAGCCTCTGGCACAGATACGCAGTATTTT.

A single count supports this clonotype. This chain joins TRBV5-1 and TRBJ2-2; no clear D gene. This CDR3 spans 16 amino acids. V was pared by 1 base and J by 0 bases, with 10 bases between. The germline V gene has CDR1 SGHRS and CDR2 YFSETQ. CDR3: CASSLTNGANTGELFF. The CDR3 DNA reads TGCGCCAGCAGCTTGACCAACGGTGCGAACACCGGGGAGCTGTTTTTT.

The CDR3 reads CASSHPTGSRSGTQYF. The DNA for the CDR3 is TGCGCCAGCAGCCACCCGACCGGGAGCCGAAGTGGGACCCAGTACTTC. This chain links TRBV4-1 with TRBJ2-5; a possible D gene is TRBD2 (6 bases). V dropped 3 bases and J dropped 7 bases, with 21 bases sitting between them. Per the germline V gene, CDR1 is MGHRA and CDR2 is YSYEKL. The CDR3 is 16 residues long.